This T cell receptor (beta chain) was observed in a study of cytomegalovirus exposure and HLA in healthy donors. Deletions cut 1 base from V and 4 bases from J, with 10 bases between. Germline V lookup: CDR1 LGHNA, CDR2 YSLEER. There are 15 residues in the CDR3. PCR primers comprised 60 Vbeta and 13 Jbeta primers. Profiled with immunoSEQ multiplex PCR; TCRdb holds only in-frame clones, not every one. The table has 95,000 to 150,000 clones, less than 80% seen once. This chain links TRBV4-3 with TRBJ2-2, with D hard to call. This TCR was sampled from a man aged 40-49 years in good health and CMV-seropositive. Sequenced material: PBMCs. The CDR3 nucleotides are TGCGCCAGCAGCCAAGGGATGCCGGGCACCGGGGAGCTGTTTTTT. Amino acids: CASSQGMPGTGELFF.